The rows below give T cell receptor beta chains drawn from one sample of a study of shared clonotypes between healthy human individuals. Method: immunoSEQ multiplex PCR; TCRdb's copy keeps in-frame clones and lacks some. The table includes some 2 million clones, about 94% detected once. Sample: naive CD8+ T cells sorted from blood. The receptors were sampled from a man between 18 and 29 years old in good health. Both conserved end residues are part of each CDR3. The D gene is left open where the match is weak. Only part of the rows carry a size: once, few, many, or a class if the clone is expanded.

v_call	clone_size	j_call	d_call	cdr3_nt	cdr3_aa
TRBV28	NA	TRBJ1-6	NA	TGTGCCAGCAGTGCCTTTGAAGGCCCCAATTCACCCCTCCACTTT	CASSAFEGPNSPLHF
TRBV5-1	NA	TRBJ1-2	NA	TGCGCCAGCAGCTTGGGGGGGCCGGGCTATGGCTACACCTTC	CASSLGGPGYGYTF
TRBV5-4	NA	TRBJ1-1	NA	TGTGCCAGCCGGAGCGAGGGCGGCACTGAAGCTTTCTTT	CASRSEGGTEAFF
TRBV28	NA	TRBJ1-2	TRBD1	TGTGCCAGCAGTTACTCAGGGGGCCCAGCTAACTATGGCTACACCTTC	CASSYSGGPANYGYTF
TRBV19	NA	TRBJ1-1	NA	TGTGCCAGTAGTATAGGGCCAGCGAACACTGAAGCTTTCTTT	CASSIGPANTEAFF
TRBV4-1	NA	TRBJ2-2	NA	TGCGCCAGCAGCCCCCGGGACACTTACACCGGGGAGCTGTTTTTT	CASSPRDTYTGELFF
TRBV5-4	NA	TRBJ2-2	TRBD2	TGTGCCACCACATGGGAGGGCCCCGCCGGGGAGCTGTTTTTT	CATTWEGPAGELFF
TRBV4-1	NA	TRBJ1-2	NA	TGCGCCAGCAGCCAAAGGGGAGACTATGGCTACACCTTC	CASSQRGDYGYTF
TRBV4-2	NA	TRBJ2-3	TRBD2	TGTGCCAGCAGCCAAGATTTTCGGGGACTAGCGGGGGAAAATACGCAGTATTTT	CASSQDFRGLAGENTQYF
TRBV5-4	once	TRBJ1-6	NA	TGTGCCAGCAGCTCGGGCGGTTCACCCCTCCACTTT	CASSSGGSPLHF